The sequence of this T cell receptor (beta chain) was determined in a study of T cell responses to AZD1222 COVID-19 vaccine (dated by TCRdb to the early 2020s). Broadly, across the study: AZD1222 recipients with second doses at about 4 weeks or about 12 weeks were pooled, because spike-specific TCR depth and breadth did not differ between schedules. Trial participants were enrolled by age into 18-55, 56-69 and 70-plus year subgroups, with roughly 150, 30 and 60 TCR-sequenced participants respectively. TCR sequencing was performed for roughly 250 trial participants, of whom about 210 were given two doses of AZD1222 and around 26 were given two doses of MenACWY control vaccine.

The CDR3 regions of human TCRbeta chains were analyzed by immunosequencing. On the authors' methods: TCRs in the repertoires were compared against a reference library of SARS-CoV-2-specific TCRs that had been generated with the MIRA antigen-specificity platform. Breadth was defined as the fraction of unique TCRs that were SARS-CoV-2-associated. Depth was defined as the fraction of total T cells that were SARS-CoV-2-associated. Using the MIRA data, each spike-specific TCR was assigned both to the spike region to which the TCR was reactive and to a CD4 or CD8 class. Log10-transformed breadth and depth values were compared by one-way ANOVA with Sidak's multiple comparisons tests. Sourced from immuneACCESS, this table was stored by TCRdb with only in-frame sequences that have V and J called. A share of the clones is absent; for the studies checked, an unresolved V gene accounts for under half, and the remainder has no known explanation. V and J calls and clone size are those listed in that table; D and trimming were worked out from the DNA. Recorded for this sample are 140,000 to 150,000 clones; 91% of them occurred a single time. Together, the top ten hold around 5.2% of the sample.

Worth noting for this clone: What this receptor recognizes is not known. Per-base quality was not reported, and no clone a single base away is much larger than it.

Spanning cysteine to phenylalanine, the CDR3 consists of 14 amino acids. The only DNA kept is the CDR3, 42 bases in frame from the first base. CDR1 and CDR2, looked up from the germline V gene, are SGHDT and YYEEEE. V is cut by 2 bases and J by 6 bases, and the space between the germline ends is 15 bases. Read against the paper, the sample's time point label means: baseline before first vaccination. The vaccinee samples were drawn from two UK trials, COV001 and COV002, one of which was a single-blind randomized controlled phase 2/3 trial testing AZD1222 (ChAdOx1 nCoV-19) in healthy adults. Trial participant PBMC samples were collected at day 0 and day 28 after the second dose for TCRbeta chain sequencing. The paper as a whole reports these results and caveats: Participants were mostly white British, with more females than males. The authors suggested clonal diversity may have been underestimated. After two AZD1222 doses, both the breadth and the depth of spike-specific TCRs were significantly higher than at day 0 and than in MenACWY recipients. Only a handful of AZD1222 recipients were SARS-CoV-2 seropositive at baseline, limiting conclusions about previously exposed vaccinees. Reportedly, close to half of the unique spike-specific TCRs recognized epitopes lying outside the regions that are mutated in the B.1.351 and B.1.1.7 variants. CD4 TCRs associated with the vaccine covered the entire spike protein, and the dominant responses were in regions 160-218 and 743-854. Because no samples from the day 14 peak response were available, repertoires could be characterized only after the peak T cell response. The 56-69-year group was small, and its depth increase did not reach significance, likely because of low power.

The specimen was peripheral blood, collected on day 0 of AZD1222 vaccination. The TCR comes from an adult in good health. Recombination joined TRBV5-6 with TRBJ2-7, with no confidently assigned D gene. The DNA sequence is given as TGTGCCAGCAGCTTAGCCCACAGCATGGGCGAGCAGTACTTC. This gives the protein CASSLAHSMGEQYF.